A selection of T cell receptor beta chains follows, all from one sample in a study of T cell responses to AZD1222 COVID-19 vaccine. This table comes from immunoSEQ multiplex PCR, and its TCRdb copy is limited to in-frame clones, with some not included. The sample consists of 75,000 or so clones, approximately 90% of them appearing once. The sample consisted of peripheral blood, taken 28 days after the second AZD1222 dose. The receptors derive from an adult who received the AZD1222 COVID-19 vaccine. Both conserved end residues are part of each CDR3. The D gene is left open where the match is weak. Only some rows state a clone size, as once, few, many or a class for expanded clones.

CDR3	DNA	V	J	size	D
CASSAQDRALEYNEQFF	TGTGCCAGCAGCGCCCAGGACAGGGCGCTCGAATACAATGAGCAGTTCTTC	TRBV7-9	TRBJ2-1	.	TRBD1
CASSRKGTVGTEAFF	TGTGCCAGCAGCCGGAAAGGGACAGTCGGTACTGAAGCTTTCTTT	TRBV27	TRBJ1-1	.	TRBD1
CASSEALQLDNSPLHF	TGTGCCAGCAGTGAAGCGCTTCAGTTGGATAATTCACCCCTCCACTTT	TRBV6-1	TRBJ1-6	once	.
CASNPTGGRLFF	TGTGCCAGCAACCCAACAGGGGGTCGGCTGTTTTTT	TRBV2	TRBJ1-4	.	TRBD1
CASSSLAAGETQYF	TGTGCCAGCAGCTCACTAGCAGCGGGGGAGACCCAGTACTTC	TRBV3-1/TRBV3-2	TRBJ2-5	once	TRBD2
CASRTPGGSSYNEQFF	TGCGCCAGCAGGACCCCAGGGGGTTCATCCTACAATGAGCAGTTCTTC	TRBV4-1	TRBJ2-1	.	TRBD1
CASSFGAQETQYF	TGTGCCAGCAGCTTTGGAGCTCAAGAGACCCAGTACTTC	TRBV7-9	TRBJ2-5	.	.
CATGDGNQPQHF	TGTGCTACAGGGGACGGCAATCAGCCCCAGCATTTT	TRBV10-3	TRBJ1-5	.	TRBD1
CASSVRQGNEKLFF	TGTGCCAGCAGTGTGCGACAGGGTAATGAAAAACTGTTTTTT	TRBV2	TRBJ1-4	.	TRBD1
CASSLVSSTDTQYF	TGCGCCAGCAGCTTGGTGTCCAGCACAGATACGCAGTATTTT	TRBV5-1	TRBJ2-3	.	.
CASSGLGTAGELFF	TGTGCCAGCAGCGGACTAGGAACCGCCGGGGAGCTGTTTTTT	TRBV11-3	TRBJ2-2	.	TRBD2
CASSADSYNEQFF	TGCGCCAGCAGCGCGGACAGCTACAATGAGCAGTTCTTC	TRBV5-1	TRBJ2-1	.	.
CASSLGGGLAGTETQYF	TGTGCCAGCAGCTTAGGGGGGGGGCTAGCGGGAACAGAGACCCAGTACTTC	TRBV7-2	TRBJ2-5	.	TRBD2
CASSLGIPGQGIGKETQYF	TGTGCCAGCAGCTTAGGCATCCCGGGGCAGGGAATAGGTAAAGAGACCCAGTACTTC	TRBV11-2	TRBJ2-5	.	.
CASSRNSGAPNQPQHF	TGTGCCAGCAGTCGAAATTCAGGGGCTCCCAATCAGCCCCAGCATTTT	TRBV6-6	TRBJ1-5	.	.
CASSPGLAGVGTGELFF	TGCGCCAGCAGTCCGGGACTAGCGGGAGTGGGCACCGGGGAGCTGTTTTTT	TRBV10-1	TRBJ2-2	.	TRBD2
CASSISGRGTGELFF	TGTGCCAGCAGTATTAGCGGGAGGGGCACCGGGGAGCTGTTTTTT	TRBV6-5	TRBJ2-2	.	TRBD2
CASSQDLASGSMVTQYF	TGTGCCAGCAGCCAAGATCTGGCTAGCGGGAGTATGGTGACCCAGTACTTC	TRBV3-1/TRBV3-2	TRBJ2-5	.	TRBD2
CAWTVNTEAFF	TGTGCCTGGACGGTGAACACTGAAGCTTTCTTT	TRBV30	TRBJ1-1	few	.
CASSPLGSGRALGYEQYF	TGTGCCAGCAGTCCCTTGGGGAGCGGGAGGGCCCTCGGCTACGAGCAGTACTTC	TRBV28	TRBJ2-7	.	TRBD2
CASSTGGRSYEQYF	TGTGCCAGCAGCACAGGGGGTCGGTCCTACGAGCAGTACTTC	TRBV7-2	TRBJ2-7	.	TRBD1
CASINYRGLKAFF	TGTGCCAGCATCAATTACAGGGGGCTTAAAGCTTTCTTT	TRBV28	TRBJ1-1	.	TRBD1
CASSLHLRLAGAGELFF	TGTGCCAGCAGTTTACACCTAAGACTAGCTGGGGCCGGGGAGCTGTTTTTT	TRBV28	TRBJ2-2	.	TRBD2
CASSNGGAVSYGYTF	TGCGCCAGCAGCAACGGGGGGGCGGTTAGCTATGGCTACACCTTC	TRBV5-1	TRBJ1-2	.	.
CASSSLSYEQYF	TGCGCCAGCAGCTCCCTATCCTACGAGCAGTACTTC	TRBV5-1	TRBJ2-7	.	.
CASSLGRFPYNEQFF	TGTGCCAGCAGCTTGGGACGGTTTCCCTACAATGAGCAGTTCTTC	TRBV5-4	TRBJ2-1	.	.
CTSSRGGSENEQFF	TGCACCAGCAGTAGAGGCGGGAGCGAAAATGAGCAGTTCTTC	TRBV1	TRBJ2-1	.	.
CASSGQRSYEQYF	TGTGCCAGCTCCGGACAGAGATCCTACGAGCAGTACTTC	TRBV12-3/TRBV12-4	TRBJ2-7	.	.
CASSSEPGGHNEQFF	TGCGCCAGCAGCTCCGAGCCGGGAGGTCACAATGAGCAGTTCTTC	TRBV5-1	TRBJ2-1	.	TRBD2
CASSQDLGLAGGPSSYNEQFF	TGTGCCAGCAGCCAAGATCTTGGACTAGCGGGAGGGCCGAGCTCCTACAATGAGCAGTTCTTC	TRBV3-1/TRBV3-2	TRBJ2-1	.	TRBD2
CASSSPAGVSDTQYF	TGTGCCAGCAGTTCGCCAGCGGGAGTTTCAGATACGCAGTATTTT	TRBV28	TRBJ2-3	once	TRBD2
CASSQVQGPNEKLFF	TGTGCCAGCAGCCAAGTACAGGGCCCTAATGAAAAACTGTTTTTT	TRBV5-8	TRBJ1-4	.	.
CASSYSGGLALHF	TGTGCCAGCAGTTACTCTGGGGGTCTTGCCCTCCACTTT	TRBV6-5	TRBJ1-6	.	.
CASSSPRELAGVTYEQYF	TGTGCCAGCAGCTCTCCCCGGGAGCTAGCGGGAGTCACCTACGAGCAGTACTTC	TRBV11-2	TRBJ2-7	.	TRBD2
CASSQAGQGTYEQYF	TGTGCCAGCAGCCAAGCTGGACAGGGAACCTACGAGCAGTACTTC	TRBV4-2	TRBJ2-7	.	TRBD1
CASSQGFGGAYEQYF	TGTGCCAGCAGCCAGGGCTTCGGGGGTGCCTACGAGCAGTACTTC	TRBV7-9	TRBJ2-7	.	.
CASSLMTQGGGYTF	TGTGCCAGCAGCTTAATGACGCAGGGCGGCGGCTACACCTTC	TRBV11-2	TRBJ1-2	.	.
CASSPPSGSSYEQYF	TGTGCCAGCAGTCCCCCATCGGGGAGCTCCTACGAGCAGTACTTC	TRBV28	TRBJ2-7	.	.
CASSVERFLSDSGNTIYF	TGTGCCAGCAGCGTAGAAAGGTTCTTATCCGACTCTGGAAACACCATATATTTT	TRBV9	TRBJ1-3	.	.
CASSGLAGLPRSYNEQFF	TGTGCCAGCAGTGGTCTAGCGGGATTGCCGAGGTCCTACAATGAGCAGTTCTTC	TRBV6-1	TRBJ2-1	few	TRBD2
CATSDADRGLYGYTF	TGTGCCACCAGTGATGCGGACAGGGGTCTTTATGGCTACACCTTC	TRBV24-1	TRBJ1-2	.	TRBD1
CASSEQGLAAHNEQFF	TGTGCCAGCAGTGAACAGGGACTAGCGGCCCACAATGAGCAGTTCTTC	TRBV6-1	TRBJ2-1	.	TRBD2
CASSPVAGRDGYTF	TGCGCCAGCAGCCCCGTCGCCGGAAGGGATGGCTACACCTTC	TRBV4-3	TRBJ1-2	.	.
CASSLSGSGYNEQFF	TGTGCCAGCAGTTTATCTGGATCTGGGTACAATGAGCAGTTCTTC	TRBV28	TRBJ2-1	.	.
CASSPGSNEKLFF	TGTGCCAGCTCACCAGGCTCTAATGAAAAACTGTTTTTT	TRBV18	TRBJ1-4	.	.
CASSRLAASGANVLTF	TGTGCCAGCAGTAGGCTAGCGGCTTCTGGGGCCAACGTCCTGACTTTC	TRBV28	TRBJ2-6	.	TRBD2
CASSGTSGRSPWSTDTQYF	TGTGCCAGCAGCGGGACTAGCGGGAGGTCTCCCTGGAGCACAGATACGCAGTATTTT	TRBV21-1	TRBJ2-3	.	.
CSVDKGLAIRTDTQYF	TGCAGCGTTGATAAGGGACTAGCGATTCGCACAGATACGCAGTATTTT	TRBV29-1	TRBJ2-3	.	TRBD2
CASTTNPRGRVYYEQYF	TGTGCCAGCACCACAAACCCACGCGGGAGGGTGTACTACGAGCAGTACTTC	TRBV28	TRBJ2-7	.	TRBD2
CASSVGDSATNEKLFF	TGTGCCAGCAGCGTCGGGGATTCAGCTACTAATGAAAAACTGTTTTTT	TRBV7-9	TRBJ1-4	few	.
CASSPQETQYF	TGTGCCAGCAGCCCCCAAGAGACCCAGTACTTC	TRBV28	TRBJ2-5	.	.
CASSLNSGVFHEQYF	TGTGCCAGCAGCTTAAATAGCGGAGTTTTCCACGAGCAGTACTTC	TRBV13	TRBJ2-7	.	.
CASSLTGQGYLYGYTF	TGTGCCAGCTCACTAACGGGACAGGGGTACCTCTATGGCTACACCTTC	TRBV18	TRBJ1-2	.	TRBD1